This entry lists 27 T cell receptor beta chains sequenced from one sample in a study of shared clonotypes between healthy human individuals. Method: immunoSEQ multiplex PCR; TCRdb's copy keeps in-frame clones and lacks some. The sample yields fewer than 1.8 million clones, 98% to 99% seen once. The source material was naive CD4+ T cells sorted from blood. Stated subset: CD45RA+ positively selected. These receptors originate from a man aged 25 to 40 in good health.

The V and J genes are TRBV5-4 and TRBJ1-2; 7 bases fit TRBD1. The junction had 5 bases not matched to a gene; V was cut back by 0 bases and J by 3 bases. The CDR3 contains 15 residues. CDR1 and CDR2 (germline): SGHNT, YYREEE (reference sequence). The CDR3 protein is CASSLEGGVYYGYTF. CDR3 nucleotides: TGTGCCAGCAGCTTGGAAGGGGGCGTATACTATGGCTACACCTTC.

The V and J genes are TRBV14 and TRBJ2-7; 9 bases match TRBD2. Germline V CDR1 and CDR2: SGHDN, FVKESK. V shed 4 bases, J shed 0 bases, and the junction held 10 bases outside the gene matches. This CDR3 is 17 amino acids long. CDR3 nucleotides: TGTGCCAGCAGCCTCTCGACTAGCGGCTACAGCTCCTACGAGCAGTACTTC. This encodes CASSLSTSGYSSYEQYF.

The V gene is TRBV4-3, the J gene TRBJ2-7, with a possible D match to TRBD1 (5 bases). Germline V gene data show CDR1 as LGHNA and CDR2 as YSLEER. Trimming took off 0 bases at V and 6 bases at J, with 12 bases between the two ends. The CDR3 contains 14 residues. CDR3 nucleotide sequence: TGCGCCAGCAGCCAAGATTCAGGGTCGGGCGAGCAGTACTTC. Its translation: CASSQDSGSGEQYF.

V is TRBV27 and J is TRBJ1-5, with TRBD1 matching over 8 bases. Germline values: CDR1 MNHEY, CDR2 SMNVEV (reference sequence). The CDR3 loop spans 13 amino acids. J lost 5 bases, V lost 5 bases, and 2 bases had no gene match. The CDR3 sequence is CASSDRGYQPQHF. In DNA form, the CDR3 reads TGTGCCAGCAGTGACAGGGGATATCAGCCCCAGCATTTT.

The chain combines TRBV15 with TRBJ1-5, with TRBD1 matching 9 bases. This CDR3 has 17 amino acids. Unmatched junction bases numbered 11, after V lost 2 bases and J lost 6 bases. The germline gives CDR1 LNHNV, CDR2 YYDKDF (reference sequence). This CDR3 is CATSRSTGTGYGQPQHF. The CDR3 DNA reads TGTGCCACCAGCAGAAGCACCGGGACAGGGTACGGTCAGCCCCAGCATTTT. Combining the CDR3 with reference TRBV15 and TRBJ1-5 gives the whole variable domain DAMVIQNPRYQVTQFGKPVTLSCSQTLNHNVMYWYQQKSSQAPKLLFHYYDKDFNNEADTPDNFQSRRPNTSFCFLDIRSPGLGDTAMYLCATSRSTGTGYGQPQHFGDGTRLSIL.

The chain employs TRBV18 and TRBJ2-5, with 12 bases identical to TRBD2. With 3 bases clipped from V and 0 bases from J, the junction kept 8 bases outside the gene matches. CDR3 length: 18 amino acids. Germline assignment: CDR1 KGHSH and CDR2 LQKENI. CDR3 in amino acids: CASSPRTSGKGNQETQYF. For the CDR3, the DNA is TGTGCCAGCTCACCCCGGACTAGCGGGAAGGGGAACCAAGAGACCCAGTACTTC.

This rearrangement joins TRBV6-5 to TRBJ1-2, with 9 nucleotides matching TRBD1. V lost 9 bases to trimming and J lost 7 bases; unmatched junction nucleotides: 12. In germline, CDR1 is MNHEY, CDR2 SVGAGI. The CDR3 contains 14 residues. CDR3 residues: CASSAQGAIIGYTF. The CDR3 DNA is TGTGCCAGTTCGGCACAGGGGGCGATTATTGGCTACACCTTC.

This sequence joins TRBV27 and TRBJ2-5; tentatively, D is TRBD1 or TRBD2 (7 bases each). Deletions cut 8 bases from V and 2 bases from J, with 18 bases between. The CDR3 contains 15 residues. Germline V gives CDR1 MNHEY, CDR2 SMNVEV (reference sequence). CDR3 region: CASVPSGGDQETQYF. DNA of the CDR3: TGTGCCAGCGTCCCGTCAGGGGGGGATCAAGAGACCCAGTACTTC.

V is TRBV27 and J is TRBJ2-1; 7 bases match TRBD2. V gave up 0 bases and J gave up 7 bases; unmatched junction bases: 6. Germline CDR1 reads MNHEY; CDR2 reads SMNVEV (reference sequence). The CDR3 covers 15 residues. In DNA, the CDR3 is TGTGCCAGCAGTTTATCTAGACTAGCAATAAATGAGCAGTTCTTC. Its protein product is CASSLSRLAINEQFF.

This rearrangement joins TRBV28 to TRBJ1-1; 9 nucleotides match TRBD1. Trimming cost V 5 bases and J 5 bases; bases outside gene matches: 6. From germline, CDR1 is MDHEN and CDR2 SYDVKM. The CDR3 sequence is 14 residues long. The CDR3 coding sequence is TGTGCCAGCAGTGACACAGGGGGCAGGACTGAAGCTTTCTTT. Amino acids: CASSDTGGRTEAFF.

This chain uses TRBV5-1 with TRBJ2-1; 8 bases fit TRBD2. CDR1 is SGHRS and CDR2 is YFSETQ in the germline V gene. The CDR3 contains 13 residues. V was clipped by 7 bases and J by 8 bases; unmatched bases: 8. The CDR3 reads CASHRGRNDEQFF. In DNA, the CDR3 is TGCGCCAGCCACCGCGGGAGGAATGATGAGCAGTTCTTC.

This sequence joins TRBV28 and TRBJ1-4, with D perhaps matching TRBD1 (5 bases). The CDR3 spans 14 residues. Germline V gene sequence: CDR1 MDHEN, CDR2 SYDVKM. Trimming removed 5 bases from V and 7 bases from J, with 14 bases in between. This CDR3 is CASSGLGGSEKLFF. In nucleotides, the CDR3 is TGTGCCAGCAGTGGCCTGGGGGGAAGTGAAAAACTGTTTTTT.

CDR3 region: CASSPVRGAGTYEQYF. In nucleotides, the CDR3 is TGTGCCAGCAGCCCTGTTCGGGGGGCGGGTACATACGAGCAGTACTTC. The chain couples TRBV5-4 to TRBJ2-7; D possibly corresponds to TRBD2 (7 bases). Germline V lookup: CDR1 SGHNT, CDR2 YYREEE (reference sequence). The CDR3 is made up of 16 amino acids. Trimming cost V 4 bases and J 4 bases, with 21 bases left between them.

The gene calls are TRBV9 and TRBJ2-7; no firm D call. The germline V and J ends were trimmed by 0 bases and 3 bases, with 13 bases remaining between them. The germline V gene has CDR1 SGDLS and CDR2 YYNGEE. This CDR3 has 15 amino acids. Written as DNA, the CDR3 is TGTGCCAGCAGCGTAGAGGCTAGTTACATCTACGAGCAGTACTTC. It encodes CASSVEASYIYEQYF.

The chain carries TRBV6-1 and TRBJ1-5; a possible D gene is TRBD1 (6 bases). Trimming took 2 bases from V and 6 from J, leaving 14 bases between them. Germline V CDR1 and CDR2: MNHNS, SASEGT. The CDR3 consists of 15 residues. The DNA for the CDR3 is TGTGCCAGCAGTGAACGGGGTGCGGGGGCTCAGCCCCAGCATTTT. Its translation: CASSERGAGAQPQHF.

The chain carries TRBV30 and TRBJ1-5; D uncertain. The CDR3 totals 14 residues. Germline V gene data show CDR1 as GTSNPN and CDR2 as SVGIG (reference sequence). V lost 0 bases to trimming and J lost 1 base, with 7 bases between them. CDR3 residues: CAWSVEKSNQPQHF. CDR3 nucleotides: TGTGCCTGGAGTGTAGAGAAGAGCAATCAGCCCCAGCATTTT.

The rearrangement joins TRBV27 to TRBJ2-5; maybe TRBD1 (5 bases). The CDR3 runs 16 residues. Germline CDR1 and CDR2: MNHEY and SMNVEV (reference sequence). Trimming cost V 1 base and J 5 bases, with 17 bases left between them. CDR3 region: CASSLWQGSEAETQYF. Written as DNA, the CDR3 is TGTGCCAGCAGTTTATGGCAGGGTAGTGAAGCGGAGACCCAGTACTTC.

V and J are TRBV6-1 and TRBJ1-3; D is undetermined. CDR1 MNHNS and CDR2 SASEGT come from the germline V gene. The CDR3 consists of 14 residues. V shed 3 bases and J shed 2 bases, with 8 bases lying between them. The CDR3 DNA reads TGTGCCAGCAGTGACATACTGGCTGGAAACACCATATATTTT. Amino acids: CASSDILAGNTIYF.

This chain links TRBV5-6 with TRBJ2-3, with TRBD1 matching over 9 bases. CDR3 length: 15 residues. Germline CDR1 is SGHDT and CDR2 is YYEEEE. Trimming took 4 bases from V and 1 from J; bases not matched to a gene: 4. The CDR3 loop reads CASSAWTGGTDTQYF. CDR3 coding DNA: TGTGCCAGCAGCGCCTGGACAGGGGGCACAGATACGCAGTATTTT.

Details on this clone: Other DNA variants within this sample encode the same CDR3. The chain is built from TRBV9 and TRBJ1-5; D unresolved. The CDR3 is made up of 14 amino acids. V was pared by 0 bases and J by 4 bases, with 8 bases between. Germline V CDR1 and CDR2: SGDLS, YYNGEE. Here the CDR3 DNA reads TGTGCCAGCAGCGTAGGTGGTAGTAATCAGCCCCAGCATTTT. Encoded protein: CASSVGGSNQPQHF.

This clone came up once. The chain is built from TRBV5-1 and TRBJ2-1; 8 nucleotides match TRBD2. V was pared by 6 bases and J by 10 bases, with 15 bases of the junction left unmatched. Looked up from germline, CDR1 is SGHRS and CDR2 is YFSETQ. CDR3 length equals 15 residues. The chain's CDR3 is CASTPSSGALLEQFF. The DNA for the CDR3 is TGCGCCAGCACGCCCAGTAGCGGGGCTTTATTAGAGCAGTTCTTC.

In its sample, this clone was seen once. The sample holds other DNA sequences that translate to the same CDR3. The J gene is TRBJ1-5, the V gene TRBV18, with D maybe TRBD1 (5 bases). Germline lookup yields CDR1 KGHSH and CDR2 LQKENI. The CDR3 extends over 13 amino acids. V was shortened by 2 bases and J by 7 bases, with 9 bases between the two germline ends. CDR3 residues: CASSPGEGQPQHF. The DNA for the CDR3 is TGTGCCAGCTCACCAGGGGAGGGGCAGCCCCAGCATTTT.

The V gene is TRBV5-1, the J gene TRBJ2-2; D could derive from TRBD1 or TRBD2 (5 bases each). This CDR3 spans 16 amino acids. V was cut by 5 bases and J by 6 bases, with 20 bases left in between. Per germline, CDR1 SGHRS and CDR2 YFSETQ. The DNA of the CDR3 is TGCGCCAGCAGTCGGGGTGGTATTCGGGACGCCGGGGAGCTGTTTTTT. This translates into CASSRGGIRDAGELFF.

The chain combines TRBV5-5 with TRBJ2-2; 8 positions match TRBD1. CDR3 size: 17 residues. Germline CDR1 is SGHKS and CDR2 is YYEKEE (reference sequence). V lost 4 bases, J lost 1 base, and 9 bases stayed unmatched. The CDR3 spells CASSPDGTGKNTGELFF. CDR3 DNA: TGTGCCAGCAGCCCGGACGGGACAGGAAAGAACACCGGGGAGCTGTTTTTT.

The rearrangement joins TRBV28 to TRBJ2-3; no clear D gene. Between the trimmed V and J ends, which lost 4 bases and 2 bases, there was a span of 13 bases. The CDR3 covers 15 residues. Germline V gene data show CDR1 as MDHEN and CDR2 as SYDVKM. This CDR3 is CASSSPGSDTDTQYF. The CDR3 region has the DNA TGTGCCAGCAGTTCGCCTGGGTCGGACACAGATACGCAGTATTTT.

CDR3 protein: CASSESGLGEDTQYF. DNA for the CDR3: TGCGCCAGCAGTGAGTCAGGGTTGGGGGAAGATACGCAGTATTTT. The chain joins TRBV10-1 to TRBJ2-3, with D perhaps being TRBD1 or TRBD2 (5 bases each). CDR3 length: 15 residues. The germline V gene has CDR1 WNHNN and CDR2 SYGVQD (reference sequence). V shed 0 bases and J shed 5 bases, with 12 bases lying between them.

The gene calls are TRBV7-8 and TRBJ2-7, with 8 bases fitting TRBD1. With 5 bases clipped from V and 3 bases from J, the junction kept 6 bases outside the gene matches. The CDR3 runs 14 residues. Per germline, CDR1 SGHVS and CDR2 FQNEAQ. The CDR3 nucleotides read TGTGCCAGCAGCACGCAGGGGGCGGGCTACGAGCAGTACTTC. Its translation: CASSTQGAGYEQYF.